This TCR beta chain stems from a study of breast tumors, draining lymph nodes, adjacent tissues. This CDR3 is 15 amino acids long. Germline V lookup: CDR1 MGHRA, CDR2 YSYEKL. V lost 4 bases, J lost 0 bases, and 3 bases stayed unmatched. Breast cancer patients provided tissue from their axillary draining lymph nodes. Findings of the study overall: Data only fit, rather than demonstrated, lymph node origin of most tumor T cells. Findings are consistent with lymph node origin and intratumoral expansion of most tumor T cells. Compared with lymph nodes, tumors were less diverse; compared with nontumor tissue, more. Compared with basal-like, luminal-like tumors shared significantly more repertoire with nontumor tissue.

This clonotype was seen repeatedly, ten times or more. The antigen remains undetermined. TCRdb fed the multiplex PCR reads into MiXCR, producing one record per CDR3 protein. The table lists some 130,000 distinct CDR3 sequences, around 20% of them singletons. The receptor comes from a female donor with breast cancer. Some clones in this sample may be carry-over from other donors' samples. The chain recombines TRBV4-1 with TRBJ1-2, with TRBD1 matching over 9 bases. The specimen was axillary lymph node tissue. CDR3 sequence reads: CASSRDRDPNYGYTF. CDR3 DNA: TGCGCCAGCAGCCGGGACAGGGACCCTAACTATGGCTACACCTTC.